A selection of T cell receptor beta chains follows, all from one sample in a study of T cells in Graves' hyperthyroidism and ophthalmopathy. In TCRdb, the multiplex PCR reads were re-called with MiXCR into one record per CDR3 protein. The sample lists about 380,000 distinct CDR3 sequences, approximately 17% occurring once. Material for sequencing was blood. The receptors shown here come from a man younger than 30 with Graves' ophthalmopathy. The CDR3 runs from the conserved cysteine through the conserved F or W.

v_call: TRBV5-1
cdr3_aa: CASSYRAGDRGGTNYGYTF

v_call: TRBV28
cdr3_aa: CAISGSDSGNTIYF

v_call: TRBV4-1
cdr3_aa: CASSFTLAGRQETQYF

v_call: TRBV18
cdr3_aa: CASSGQGEGEAFF

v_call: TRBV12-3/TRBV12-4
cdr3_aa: CASSFVRGLHNEQFF

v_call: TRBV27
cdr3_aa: CASSLSGKGLAYGYTF

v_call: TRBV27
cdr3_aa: CASSLAPSYGYTF

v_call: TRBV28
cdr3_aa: CASSLNRGGGNTIYF

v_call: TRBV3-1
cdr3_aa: CASSQPFWTGKDEQFF

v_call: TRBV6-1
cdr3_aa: CASSFGQGGQPQHF

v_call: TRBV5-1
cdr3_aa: CASSPLGYGYTF

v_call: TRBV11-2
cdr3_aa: CASSLEGQGISPLHF

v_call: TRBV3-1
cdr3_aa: CASSLMGAGPEQYF

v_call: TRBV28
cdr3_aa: CASTAVAGYTEAFF

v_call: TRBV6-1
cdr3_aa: CASSMTSGQWGDYEQYF

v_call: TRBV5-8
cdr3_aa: CASSLVLSGQSYGYTF

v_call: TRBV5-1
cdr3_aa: CASSLAGHRYNSPLHF

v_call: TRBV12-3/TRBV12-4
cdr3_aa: CASRALAGGPNEQFF

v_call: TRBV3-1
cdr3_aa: CASSQDRANYGYTF

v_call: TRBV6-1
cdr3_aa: CASGRQVESGNTIYF

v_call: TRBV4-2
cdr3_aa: CASSNSGELFF

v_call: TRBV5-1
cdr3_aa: CASSLAGGGYQETQYF